A selection of T cell receptor beta chains follows, all from one sample in a study of shared clonotypes between healthy human individuals. The protocol was immunoSEQ multiplex PCR, while the TCRdb copy is restricted to in-frame clones and leaves out a portion. The sample has some 2.3 million clones, approximately 93% seen once. The specimen sequenced was naive CD4+ T cells from PBMCs. The receptors come from a man younger than 30 in good health. Some clones in this sample may be carry-over from other donors' samples. Each CDR3 is given with its conserved first and last residue. The D gene is left open where the match is weak. For some rows the clone size is stated as once, few or many, or as a class when expanded; others skip it.

clone_size: NA
v_call: TRBV11-2
j_call: TRBJ2-7
d_call: TRBD2
cdr3_nt: TGTGCCAGCAGCTTGACTTCTACCTCCCTAGCGGGAGTCTACGAGCAGTACTTC
cdr3_aa: CASSLTSTSLAGVYEQYF

clone_size: NA
v_call: TRBV27
j_call: TRBJ2-2
d_call: TRBD1
cdr3_nt: TGTGCCAGCAGTTCACACAGGGGGGAGCTGGTGACCGGGGAGCTGTTTTTT
cdr3_aa: CASSSHRGELVTGELFF

clone_size: NA
v_call: TRBV19
j_call: TRBJ2-2
d_call: NA
cdr3_nt: TGTGCCAGTAGGGGCCAAAACACCGGGGAGCTGTTTTTT
cdr3_aa: CASRGQNTGELFF

clone_size: NA
v_call: TRBV5-6
j_call: TRBJ2-5
d_call: NA
cdr3_nt: TGTGCCAGCAGCTTGCAGGTACTACCGGAGACCCAGTACTTC
cdr3_aa: CASSLQVLPETQYF

clone_size: NA
v_call: TRBV9
j_call: TRBJ1-5
d_call: NA
cdr3_nt: TGTGCCAGCAGCGTAGATCCGAGGAATCAGCCCCAGCATTTT
cdr3_aa: CASSVDPRNQPQHF

clone_size: NA
v_call: TRBV6-5
j_call: TRBJ1-1
d_call: NA
cdr3_nt: TGTGCCAGCAGTTACATTGGACGGACGGGGAACACTGAAGCTTTCTTT
cdr3_aa: CASSYIGRTGNTEAFF

clone_size: NA
v_call: TRBV28
j_call: TRBJ2-3
d_call: TRBD2
cdr3_nt: TGTGCCAGCAGTTCCTCGACTAGCCTAACTACGCAGTATTTT
cdr3_aa: CASSSSTSLTTQYF

clone_size: few
v_call: TRBV9
j_call: TRBJ1-5
d_call: NA
cdr3_nt: TGTGCCAGCAGCGTAGGTCATAATCAGCCCCAGCATTTT
cdr3_aa: CASSVGHNQPQHF

clone_size: NA
v_call: TRBV28
j_call: TRBJ2-1
d_call: TRBD2
cdr3_nt: TGTGCCAGCAGAACCGGGACTAGCGGGTTCAATGAGCAGTTCTTC
cdr3_aa: CASRTGTSGFNEQFF

clone_size: NA
v_call: TRBV7-8
j_call: TRBJ2-7
d_call: NA
cdr3_nt: TGTGCCAGCAGCTTGGCATCAGGAAGCGAGCAGTACTTC
cdr3_aa: CASSLASGSEQYF

clone_size: NA
v_call: TRBV5-1
j_call: TRBJ2-2
d_call: NA
cdr3_nt: TGCGCCAGCAGCTTGTACGGCCCAGGGACCCCGTCGAATAACACCGGGGAGCTGTTTTTT
cdr3_aa: CASSLYGPGTPSNNTGELFF

clone_size: NA
v_call: TRBV28
j_call: TRBJ2-5
d_call: TRBD2
cdr3_nt: TGTGCCAGCAGTTGGAACAGGCGGGGGTTGGTGACCCAGTACTTC
cdr3_aa: CASSWNRRGLVTQYF

clone_size: NA
v_call: TRBV30
j_call: TRBJ1-3
d_call: TRBD1
cdr3_nt: TGTGCCCTGAGGGGACAGGGAAGGCCGGCCTCTGGAAACACCATATATTTT
cdr3_aa: CALRGQGRPASGNTIYF

clone_size: NA
v_call: TRBV4-1
j_call: TRBJ2-6
d_call: NA
cdr3_nt: TGCGCCAGCAGCCAAACCCCCGGCTCTGGGGCCAACGTCCTGACTTTC
cdr3_aa: CASSQTPGSGANVLTF

clone_size: once
v_call: TRBV5-1
j_call: TRBJ2-5
d_call: NA
cdr3_nt: TGCGCCAGCAGCGTACAGGGGAGGGAGACCCAGTACTTC
cdr3_aa: CASSVQGRETQYF

clone_size: NA
v_call: TRBV30
j_call: TRBJ2-3
d_call: TRBD2
cdr3_nt: TGTGCCTGGAGTGGTGTAGCGGGAAGCACAGATACGCAGTATTTT
cdr3_aa: CAWSGVAGSTDTQYF

clone_size: NA
v_call: TRBV9
j_call: TRBJ2-1
d_call: NA
cdr3_nt: TGTGCCAGCAGCGTAGGGAACTCCGGTGCCCTTGAGCAGTTCTTC
cdr3_aa: CASSVGNSGALEQFF

clone_size: NA
v_call: TRBV9
j_call: TRBJ2-7
d_call: TRBD1
cdr3_nt: TGTGCCAGCAGCGTGACCGGGACAGGGGGCCACGAGCAGTACTTC
cdr3_aa: CASSVTGTGGHEQYF

clone_size: NA
v_call: TRBV2
j_call: TRBJ1-2
d_call: NA
cdr3_nt: TGTGCCACCTCCCAGGCAGGGTACCCTCTTGGCTACACCTTC
cdr3_aa: CATSQAGYPLGYTF

clone_size: NA
v_call: TRBV5-1
j_call: TRBJ2-3
d_call: TRBD2
cdr3_nt: TGCGCCAGCAGCTTGGTGCCTAGCGGGACCACAGATACGCAGTATTTT
cdr3_aa: CASSLVPSGTTDTQYF

clone_size: NA
v_call: TRBV7-8
j_call: TRBJ2-7
d_call: TRBD2
cdr3_nt: TGTGCCAGCAGCCCTTCGGGGCGGGAGATGAGGCACGAGCAGTACTTC
cdr3_aa: CASSPSGREMRHEQYF

clone_size: NA
v_call: TRBV5-6
j_call: TRBJ2-3
d_call: NA
cdr3_nt: TGTGCCAGCAGCGGGGGGTCTGGCGGAATCACAGATACGCAGTATTTT
cdr3_aa: CASSGGSGGITDTQYF

clone_size: NA
v_call: TRBV29-1
j_call: TRBJ2-1
d_call: NA
cdr3_nt: TGCAGCGTTGGGCGGGCAAGCTCCTACAATGAGCAGTTCTTC
cdr3_aa: CSVGRASSYNEQFF

clone_size: NA
v_call: TRBV28
j_call: TRBJ2-5
d_call: NA
cdr3_nt: TGTGCCAGCGAGGGAGGCCGTACACTAGACTTC
cdr3_aa: CASEGGRTLDF

clone_size: NA
v_call: TRBV7-3
j_call: TRBJ2-1
d_call: NA
cdr3_nt: TGTGCCAGCAGCTTACCGAGAGACAGTAACAATGAGCAGTTCTTC
cdr3_aa: CASSLPRDSNNEQFF

clone_size: NA
v_call: TRBV9
j_call: TRBJ2-7
d_call: NA
cdr3_nt: TGTGCCAGCAGCTCGGGGAATGGGCCGTACTACGAGCAGTACTTC
cdr3_aa: CASSSGNGPYYEQYF

clone_size: once
v_call: TRBV18
j_call: TRBJ2-2
d_call: TRBD1
cdr3_nt: TGTGCCAGCTCAAAGGAGGCCGGGACAGTGAACACCGGGGAGCTGTTTTTT
cdr3_aa: CASSKEAGTVNTGELFF

clone_size: NA
v_call: TRBV5-6
j_call: TRBJ2-3
d_call: NA
cdr3_nt: TGTGCCAGCAGCTCTAAAACGGGAACAGATACGCAGTATTTT
cdr3_aa: CASSSKTGTDTQYF

clone_size: NA
v_call: TRBV5-1
j_call: TRBJ2-3
d_call: NA
cdr3_nt: TGCGCCAGCAGCAAAGGGGATATTCTACCCAGGGCAGATACGCAGTATTTT
cdr3_aa: CASSKGDILPRADTQYF

clone_size: NA
v_call: TRBV27
j_call: TRBJ1-2
d_call: TRBD1
cdr3_nt: TGTGCCAGCAGTTATTCGGACAGGGCCCATGGCTACACCTTC
cdr3_aa: CASSYSDRAHGYTF

clone_size: NA
v_call: TRBV19
j_call: TRBJ2-3
d_call: TRBD2
cdr3_nt: TGTGCCAGTAGTATAGGGACTAGCAGGAGGGGCGCAGATACGCAGTATTTT
cdr3_aa: CASSIGTSRRGADTQYF

clone_size: NA
v_call: TRBV5-1
j_call: TRBJ2-7
d_call: TRBD1
cdr3_nt: TGCGCCAGCAGCCCGGGACAGTTGAGCTCCTACGAGCAGTACTTC
cdr3_aa: CASSPGQLSSYEQYF

clone_size: NA
v_call: TRBV9
j_call: TRBJ2-5
d_call: NA
cdr3_nt: TGTGCCAGCAGCTCGACCCCCTTTCAAGAGACCCAGTACTTC
cdr3_aa: CASSSTPFQETQYF

clone_size: NA
v_call: TRBV6-1
j_call: TRBJ2-7
d_call: NA
cdr3_nt: TGTGCCAGCAGTGATTTATTGGGGGCTGGTGAGCAGTACTTC
cdr3_aa: CASSDLLGAGEQYF

clone_size: NA
v_call: TRBV28
j_call: TRBJ1-3
d_call: NA
cdr3_nt: TGTGCCAGCAGTTTAACGGCAGCCTCTGGAAACACCATATATTTT
cdr3_aa: CASSLTAASGNTIYF

clone_size: NA
v_call: TRBV20-1
j_call: TRBJ1-1
d_call: NA
cdr3_nt: TGCAGTGCCCCCGGGAACACTGAAGCTTTCTTT
cdr3_aa: CSAPGNTEAFF

clone_size: NA
v_call: TRBV6-4
j_call: TRBJ2-2
d_call: NA
cdr3_nt: TGTGCCAGCAGCCGACAGATAGGGAGGAACACCGGGGAGCTGTTTTTT
cdr3_aa: CASSRQIGRNTGELFF

clone_size: NA
v_call: TRBV7-2
j_call: TRBJ2-5
d_call: NA
cdr3_nt: TGTGCCAGCAGCTTAGCGAGGGCCAAGGAGACCCAGTACTTC
cdr3_aa: CASSLARAKETQYF

clone_size: NA
v_call: TRBV6-1
j_call: TRBJ1-1
d_call: NA
cdr3_nt: TGTGCCAGCAGACTAACAGGATCAGAAGCTTTCTTT
cdr3_aa: CASRLTGSEAFF

clone_size: NA
v_call: TRBV6-5
j_call: TRBJ1-2
d_call: NA
cdr3_nt: TGTGCCAGCAGTTACTCGCCCCGGGGCCCCAACTATGGCTACACCTTC
cdr3_aa: CASSYSPRGPNYGYTF

clone_size: NA
v_call: TRBV7-2
j_call: TRBJ1-2
d_call: NA
cdr3_nt: TGTGCCAGCAGCACATACCGACAGGACTATGGCTACACCTTC
cdr3_aa: CASSTYRQDYGYTF

clone_size: NA
v_call: TRBV5-8
j_call: TRBJ2-5
d_call: TRBD2
cdr3_nt: TGTGCCAGCAGCCCCGGGACTAGCGGGAGGTCGGGTGAGACCCAGTACTTC
cdr3_aa: CASSPGTSGRSGETQYF

clone_size: NA
v_call: TRBV19
j_call: TRBJ2-7
d_call: TRBD2
cdr3_nt: TGTGCCAGTAAACGCTCTGGACTAGCTGGCGAGCAGTACTTC
cdr3_aa: CASKRSGLAGEQYF

clone_size: NA
v_call: TRBV12-5
j_call: TRBJ2-1
d_call: TRBD2
cdr3_nt: TGTGCTAGTGGTTCCGATAGCGGGAGGTCGACCTACAATGAGCAGTTCTTC
cdr3_aa: CASGSDSGRSTYNEQFF

clone_size: NA
v_call: TRBV5-1
j_call: TRBJ1-2
d_call: NA
cdr3_nt: TGCGCCAGCAGCTTGTCAGTTACAGGGAACTATGGCTACACCTTC
cdr3_aa: CASSLSVTGNYGYTF